These 19 T cell receptor beta chains came from one sample sequenced in a study of T cells after yellow fever vaccination. TCRdb reanalysed the 5' RACE reads using MiXCR and keeps one entry per CDR3 protein. Altogether about 500,000 distinct CDR3 sequences are present, around 17% being singletons, with the ten largest covering around 15%. Source: PBMCs, taken roughly 5 days after the first yellow fever vaccination. Source of these receptors: a man aged 18-30 years who received the YFV17D yellow fever vaccine.

The genes are TRBV6-5 and TRBJ1-4; no definite D call. The CDR3 covers 13 residues. Germline V gene data show CDR1 as MNHEY and CDR2 as SVGAGI. V was trimmed by 4 bases and J by 8 bases, leaving 11 bases between them. Written as DNA, the CDR3 is TGTGCCAGCAGTTTCTCAGCTGGGGAAAAACTGTTTTTT. Encoded protein: CASSFSAGEKLFF.

The chain uses TRBV7-9 and TRBJ1-5; no clear D. V was shortened by 1 base and J by 7 bases, with 11 bases between the two germline ends. This CDR3 contains 14 residues. The germline V gene encodes CDR1 SEHNR and CDR2 FQNEAQ (reference sequence). CDR3 loop: CASSLDTGVQPQHF. CDR3 bases: TGTGCCAGCAGCTTAGACACTGGGGTCCAGCCCCAGCATTTT.

CDR3 sequence reads: CASSSYREGGSYEQYV. The CDR3 DNA follows: TGTGCCAGCAGTTCCTACAGGGAAGGTGGTTCCTACGAGCAGTACGTC. The chain is built from TRBV27 and TRBJ2-7; maybe TRBD1 (6 bases). The CDR3 loop spans 16 amino acids. Trimming left V 4 bases short and J 1 base short, with 17 bases between. Germline CDR1 and CDR2: MNHEY and SMNVEV (reference sequence).

This clonotype has a count of ten or more. The chain recombines TRBV25-1 with TRBJ2-1; 11 nucleotides align to TRBD2. The CDR3 has 13 amino acids. Losses at the gene ends were 8 bases for V and 8 bases for J; bases not matched to a gene: 5. The germline CDR1 and CDR2 sequences are MGHDK and SYGVNS. CDR3 DNA: TGTGCCAGCGGACTAGCGGGTGGGGATGAGCAGTTCTTC. Translating gives CASGLAGGDEQFF.

This clonotype was recorded a few times. The chain recombines TRBV5-6 with TRBJ1-3; no firm D call. The CDR3 consists of 13 residues. Germline loops: CDR1 SGHDT, CDR2 YYEEEE. Trimming stripped 0 bases from V and 4 bases from J, with 5 bases between. The CDR3 loop reads CASSLVRGNTIYF. DNA of the CDR3: TGTGCCAGCAGCTTGGTCAGAGGAAACACCATATATTTT. Combining the CDR3 with reference TRBV5-6 and TRBJ1-3 gives the whole variable domain DAGVTQSPTHLIKTRGQQVTLRCSPKSGHDTVSWYQQALGQGPQFIFQYYEEEERQRGNFPDRFSGHQFPNYSSELNVNALLLGDSALYLCASSLVRGNTIYFGEGSWLTVV.

In its sample, this clonotype was seen a few times. The chain recombines TRBV6-1 with TRBJ2-7, with D perhaps being TRBD1 or TRBD2 (5 bases each). CDR1 and CDR2 from the germline V gene are MNHNS and SASEGT. The CDR3 is 15 amino acids. Between the trimmed V and J ends, which lost 6 bases and 2 bases, there was a span of 17 bases. The CDR3 sequence: CASSRHGTVAYEQYF. CDR3 bases: TGTGCCAGCAGCCGCCATGGGACGGTAGCCTACGAGCAGTACTTC.

This clonotype has at least ten counts. This rearrangement joins TRBV6-4 to TRBJ2-1; 7 nucleotides match TRBD1. The CDR3 contains 13 residues. Germline CDR1 MRHNA, CDR2 SNTAGT. J was trimmed by 7 bases and V by 0 bases; bases with no gene match: 0. CDR3 amino acids: CASSDSDRNEQFF. The CDR3 bases are TGTGCCAGCAGTGACTCGGACAGGAATGAGCAGTTCTTC.

This clonotype was counted a few times. The chain carries TRBV29-1 and TRBJ1-4; D remains unclear. CDR3 length: 13 amino acids. In germline, CDR1 is SQVTM, CDR2 ANQGSEA. V gave up 6 bases and J gave up 7 bases, with 15 bases separating them. The CDR3: CSVTGPRAEKLFF. The CDR3 DNA follows: TGCAGCGTGACGGGTCCGCGGGCTGAAAAACTGTTTTTT.

This clonotype was detected a few times. The chain recombines TRBV10-3 with TRBJ1-4, with D tentatively TRBD1 (6 bases). Per germline, CDR1 ENHRY and CDR2 SYGVKD. This CDR3 region has 14 residues. The germline V and J ends were trimmed by 2 bases and 11 bases, with 15 bases remaining between them. The CDR3 region is CAISEPTGRGKLFF. As DNA, the CDR3 is TGTGCCATCAGTGAGCCTACAGGGAGAGGGAAACTGTTTTTT.

In this sample, this clonotype turned up a few times. This rearrangement joins TRBV7-3 to TRBJ2-3; no clear D. V lost 2 bases to trimming and J lost 4 bases, with 10 bases between them. CDR3 length: 14 amino acids. Germline V gene sequence: CDR1 SGHTA, CDR2 FQGTGA. CDR3 nucleotides: TGTGCCAGCAGCTTAGTGGCTTGGGCAGATACGCAGTATTTT. Its protein product is CASSLVAWADTQYF.

This clonotype turned up a few times. The CDR3 here is CASSQGIHTGELFF. DNA for the CDR3: TGCGCCAGCAGCCAAGGGATCCACACCGGGGAGCTGTTTTTT. The V gene is TRBV4-3, the J gene TRBJ2-2; D gene uncertain. CDR3 length equals 14 residues. Between the trimmed V and J ends, which lost 1 base and 3 bases, there was a span of 6 bases. Germline V lookup: CDR1 LGHNA, CDR2 YSLEER.

The chain recombines TRBV10-3 with TRBJ2-1, with TRBD1 identical over 7 bases. The CDR3 loop spans 15 amino acids. Germline V CDR1 and CDR2: ENHRY, SYGVKD. The V and J ends lost 4 bases and 8 bases, in that order; junction bases with no gene match: 11. The CDR3 DNA reads TGTGCCATCAGTGGGGGACAGTCGGGTAGAGATGAGCAGTTCTTC. It translates to CAISGGQSGRDEQFF.

The chain couples TRBV5-1 to TRBJ2-2; the match to TRBD2 covers 8 bases. The J segment lost 6 bases and the V segment lost 4 bases, leaving 2 bases of the junction unmatched. CDR1 is SGHRS and CDR2 is YFSETQ in the germline V gene. This CDR3 has 13 amino acids. The CDR3 bases are TGCGCCAGCAGCCGGGGGGGGCCCGGGGAGCTGTTTTTT. This encodes CASSRGGPGELFF.

This clonotype turned up a few times. V and J are TRBV27 and TRBJ1-1, with 9 bases identical to TRBD1. J gave up 7 bases and V 5 bases, and 8 bases lay outside the gene matches. Germline lookup yields CDR1 MNHEY and CDR2 SMNVEV (reference sequence). The CDR3 contains 14 residues. In DNA form, the CDR3 reads TGTGCCAGCAGTCCAACGGACAGGGGTGGTGAAGCTTTCTTT. It translates to CASSPTDRGGEAFF.

This clonotype showed up many times. The V call is TRBV7-2, the J call TRBJ2-4; D is perhaps TRBD2 (5 bases). The length of the CDR3 is 19 residues. Germline V gene data show CDR1 as SGHTA and CDR2 as FQGNSA. The V end lost 2 bases, the J end lost 0 bases, and 20 bases lay between the germline ends. Here the CDR3 reads CASSLFIGERRLAKNIQYF. In DNA, the CDR3 is TGTGCCAGCAGCTTATTTATCGGGGAGCGACGACTAGCCAAAAACATTCAGTACTTC.

This clonotype came up a few times. The rearrangement links TRBV4-1 to TRBJ2-1; D is perhaps TRBD1 (5 bases). This CDR3 has 16 amino acids. Germline CDR1 is MGHRA and CDR2 is YSYEKL. With 4 bases removed from V and 0 bases from J, the gap between germline ends came to 13 bases. The CDR3 DNA is TGCGCCAGCAGCCTGGGCCCAAGGGGCTCCTACAATGAGCAGTTCTTC. Residues: CASSLGPRGSYNEQFF.

The chain links TRBV10-3 to TRBJ2-3; D not resolved. Germline CDR1 ENHRY, CDR2 SYGVKD. Trimming left V 2 bases short and J 9 bases short, with 12 bases between. The CDR3 consists of 13 residues. In nucleotides, the CDR3 is TGTGCCATCAGTGAGGGCGAGATCACAACGCAGTATTTT. This translates into CAISEGEITTQYF.

The chain employs TRBV27 and TRBJ2-7, with 8 bases fitting TRBD1. V trimming: 5 bases; J trimming: 2 bases; junction bases outside the gene matches: 5. Germline V gives CDR1 MNHEY, CDR2 SMNVEV (reference sequence). The length of the CDR3 is 14 residues. CDR3 in DNA: TGTGCCAGCAGTGAAGGGACAGGCCCCTACGAGCAGTACTTC. Translating gives CASSEGTGPYEQYF.

The chain employs TRBV7-2 and TRBJ1-2, with TRBD1 as a possible D gene (5 bases). Trimming took off 6 bases at V and 0 bases at J, with 17 bases between the two ends. This CDR3 is 16 amino acids long. In germline, CDR1 is SGHTA, CDR2 FQGNSA. The CDR3 region has the DNA TGTGCCAGCAGTTCTAACAGGCCACAAGCTAACTATGGCTACACCTTC. Protein: CASSSNRPQANYGYTF. Complete variable domain (other parts from reference TRBV7-2 and TRBJ1-2): GAGVSQSPSNKVTEKGKDVELRCDPISGHTALYWYRQSLGQGLEFLIYFQGNSAPDKSGLPSDRFSAERTGGSVSTLTIQRTQQEDSAVYLCASSSNRPQANYGYTFGSGTRLTVV.